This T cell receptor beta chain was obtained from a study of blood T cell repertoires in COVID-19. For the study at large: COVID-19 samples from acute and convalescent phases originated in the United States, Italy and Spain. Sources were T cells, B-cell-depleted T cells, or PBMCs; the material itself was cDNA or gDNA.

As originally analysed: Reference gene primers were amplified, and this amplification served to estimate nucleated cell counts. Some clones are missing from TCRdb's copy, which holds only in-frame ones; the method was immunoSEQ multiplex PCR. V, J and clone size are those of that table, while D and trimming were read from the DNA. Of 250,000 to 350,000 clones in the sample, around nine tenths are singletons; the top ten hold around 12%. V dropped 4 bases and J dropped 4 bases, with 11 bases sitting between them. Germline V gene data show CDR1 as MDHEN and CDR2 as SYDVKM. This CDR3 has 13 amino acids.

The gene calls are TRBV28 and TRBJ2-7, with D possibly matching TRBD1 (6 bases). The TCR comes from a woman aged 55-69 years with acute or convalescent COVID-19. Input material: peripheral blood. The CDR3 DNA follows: TGTGCCAGCAGTTCCAGGGGTTCGTACGAGCAGTACTTC. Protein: CASSSRGSYEQYF.